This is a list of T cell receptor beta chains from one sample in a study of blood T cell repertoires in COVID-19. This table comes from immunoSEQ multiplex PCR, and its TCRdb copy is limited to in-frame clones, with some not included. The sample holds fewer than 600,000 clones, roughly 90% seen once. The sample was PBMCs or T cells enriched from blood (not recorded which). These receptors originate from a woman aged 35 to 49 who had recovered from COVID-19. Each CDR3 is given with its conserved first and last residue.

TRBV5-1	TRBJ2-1	CASSLGTSSHNEQFF
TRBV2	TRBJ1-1	CASSGGNAFF
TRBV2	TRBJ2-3	CASREKTGATDTQYF
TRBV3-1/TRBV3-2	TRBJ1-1	CASSPDTHGTEAFF
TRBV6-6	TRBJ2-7	CASSRRGTSGRPHEQYF
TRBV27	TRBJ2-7	CASSTTGGSSYEQYF
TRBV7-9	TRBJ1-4	CASSRQPSGREKLFF
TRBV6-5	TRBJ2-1	CASSKGGRAYNEQFF
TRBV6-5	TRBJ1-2	CASSYSGRGVNYGYTF
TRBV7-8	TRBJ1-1	CASSPVQGLAFF
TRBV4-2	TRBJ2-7	CASSQDSRGLAEPGYYEQYF
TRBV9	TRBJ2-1	CASSAGGQGYNEQFF
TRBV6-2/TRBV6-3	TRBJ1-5	CASSPDRLPQHF
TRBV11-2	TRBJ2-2	CASSLGLLAGNGGGELFF
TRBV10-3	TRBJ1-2	CAISAAGDGGYTF
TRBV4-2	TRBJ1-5	CASSHGTGPNQPQHF
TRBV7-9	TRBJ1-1	CASSLASEKAFF
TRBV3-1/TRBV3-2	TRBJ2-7	CASSLVAGGGEQYF
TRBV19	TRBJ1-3	CASSPLANSGNTIYF
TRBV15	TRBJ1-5	CATSRDRQGGPQHF
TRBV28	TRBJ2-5	CASSLVAGLGETQYF
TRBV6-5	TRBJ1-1	CASSPRQGTEAFF